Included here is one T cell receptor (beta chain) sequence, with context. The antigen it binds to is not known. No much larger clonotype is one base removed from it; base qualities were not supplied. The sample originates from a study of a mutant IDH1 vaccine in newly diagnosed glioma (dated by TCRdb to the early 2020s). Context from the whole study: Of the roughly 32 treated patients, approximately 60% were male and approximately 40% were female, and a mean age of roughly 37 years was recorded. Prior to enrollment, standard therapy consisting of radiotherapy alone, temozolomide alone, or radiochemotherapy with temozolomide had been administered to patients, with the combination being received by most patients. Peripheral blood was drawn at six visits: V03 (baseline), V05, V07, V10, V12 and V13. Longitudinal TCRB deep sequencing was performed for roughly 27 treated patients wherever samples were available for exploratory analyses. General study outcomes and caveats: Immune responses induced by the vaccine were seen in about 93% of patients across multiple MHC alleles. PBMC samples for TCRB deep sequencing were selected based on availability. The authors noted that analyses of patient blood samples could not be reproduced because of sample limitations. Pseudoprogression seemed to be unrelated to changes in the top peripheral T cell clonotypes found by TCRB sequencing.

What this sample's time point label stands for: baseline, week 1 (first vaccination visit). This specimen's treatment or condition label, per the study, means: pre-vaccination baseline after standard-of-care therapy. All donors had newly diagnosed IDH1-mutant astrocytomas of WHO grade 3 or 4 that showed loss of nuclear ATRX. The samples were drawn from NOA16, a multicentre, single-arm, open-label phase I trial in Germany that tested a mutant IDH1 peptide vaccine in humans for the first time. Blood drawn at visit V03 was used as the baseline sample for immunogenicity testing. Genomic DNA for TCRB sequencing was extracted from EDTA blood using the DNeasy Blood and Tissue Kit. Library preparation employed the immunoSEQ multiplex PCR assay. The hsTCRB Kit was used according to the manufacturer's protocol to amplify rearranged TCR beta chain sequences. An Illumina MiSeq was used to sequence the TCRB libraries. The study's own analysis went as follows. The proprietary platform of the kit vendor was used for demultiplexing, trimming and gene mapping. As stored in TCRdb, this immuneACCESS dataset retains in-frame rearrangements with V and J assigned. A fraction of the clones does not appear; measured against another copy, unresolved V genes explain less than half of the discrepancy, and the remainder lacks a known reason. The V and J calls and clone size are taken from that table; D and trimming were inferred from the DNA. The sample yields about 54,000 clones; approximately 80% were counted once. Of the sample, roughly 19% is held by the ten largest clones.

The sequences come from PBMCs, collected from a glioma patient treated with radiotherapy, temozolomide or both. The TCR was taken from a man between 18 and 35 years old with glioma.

The DNA is as follows: TGTGCCAGCAGTTACTCCCGACAGGGGAGATACGAGCAGTACTTC. Its amino acids are CASSYSRQGRYEQYF. The chain was built from TRBV6-5 and TRBJ2-7; TRBD1 aligns with 8 central bases. The germline V gene provides CDR1 MNHEY and CDR2 SVGAGI. The V end gives up 0 bases and the J end 4 bases, leaving 5 bases in the junction not matched to a gene. The CDR3 measures 15 amino acids from cysteine to phenylalanine. The CDR3 DNA has 45 bases and is translated from base 1.